The 26 T cell receptor beta chains listed next were all sequenced from one sample in a study of CD8 T cells in Susac syndrome. After extraction with the RNeasy kit, roughly 0.45 to 1 ug of the RNA was reverse transcribed using random hexamers. Each CDR3 protein gets one entry after TCRdb re-called the immunoSEQ multiplex PCR reads with MiXCR. The repertoire includes over 350,000 distinct CDR3 sequences, 75% to 90% of them detected once, and around 0.12% sits in the top ten. The sample comprised CD8+ T cells from PBMCs. These receptor sequences come from a human donor with multiple sclerosis.

The genes are TRBV15 and TRBJ1-5, with TRBD1 identical over 7 bases. In germline, CDR1 is LNHNV, CDR2 YYDKDF (reference sequence). There are 14 residues in the CDR3. The ends lost 7 bases at V and 5 bases at J; junction bases unmatched: 8. The CDR3 DNA is TGTGCCACCACCCACCGGGACAGTCATCAGCCCCAGCATTTT. It codes for CATTHRDSHQPQHF.

The chain joins TRBV4-1 to TRBJ2-5, with D possibly called TRBD1 or TRBD2 (5 bases each). CDR3 length: 15 amino acids. CDR1 MGHRA and CDR2 YSYEKL come from the germline V gene. Trimming took off 4 bases at V and 3 bases at J, with 15 bases between the two ends. The CDR3 sequence: CASSPIRDGKETQYF. The CDR3 nucleotides are TGCGCCAGCAGCCCGATCCGGGACGGAAAAGAGACCCAGTACTTC.

The genes are TRBV12-3 or TRBV12-4 and TRBJ2-1, with 8 bases identical to TRBD1. The CDR3 totals 15 residues. Trimming took 4 bases from V and 5 from J; bases not matched to a gene: 7. CDR3 protein: CASSSAGGGHNEQFF. The CDR3 DNA follows: TGTGCCAGCAGTTCCGCAGGGGGCGGACACAATGAGCAGTTCTTC.

This clonotype showed up just once. V gene TRBV29-1 combines with J gene TRBJ2-6; D is perhaps TRBD1 (5 bases). CDR1 is SQVTM and CDR2 is ANQGSEA in the germline V gene. There are 17 residues in the CDR3. V was trimmed by 3 bases and J by 0 bases, leaving 15 bases between them. The CDR3 nucleotides are TGCAGCGTTGAGGCAGGGCCACGCATCTCTGGGGCCAACGTCCTGACTTTC. Residues: CSVEAGPRISGANVLTF.

The chain recombines TRBV28 with TRBJ2-5, with D tentatively TRBD1 or TRBD2 (5 bases each). The germline V gene has CDR1 MDHEN and CDR2 SYDVKM. The germline V and J ends were trimmed by 2 bases and 5 bases, with 9 bases remaining between them. The CDR3 spans 13 residues. The chain's CDR3 is CASSLEGWETQYF. CDR3 in DNA: TGTGCCAGCAGTTTAGAGGGGTGGGAGACCCAGTACTTC.

This clonotype was seen a few times. The V gene is TRBV6-6, the J gene TRBJ2-7; 9 bases map to TRBD2. The ends lost 4 bases at V and 3 bases at J; junction bases unmatched: 7. CDR3 length: 15 amino acids. From germline, CDR1 is MNHNY and CDR2 SVGAGI (reference sequence). CDR3 loop: CASSSPTSGDYEQYF. CDR3 sequence (DNA): TGTGCCAGCAGTTCGCCGACTAGCGGCGACTACGAGCAGTACTTC.

In its sample, this clonotype was seen a few times. This chain uses TRBV14 with TRBJ1-1; D possibly corresponds to TRBD1 (6 bases). CDR1 SGHDN and CDR2 FVKESK come from the germline V gene. This CDR3 region has 15 residues. V dropped 1 base and J dropped 5 bases, with 14 bases sitting between them. The CDR3 DNA follows: TGTGCCAGCAGCCAAGTCTCGGGGGCTGGGACTGAAGCTTTCTTT. This translates into CASSQVSGAGTEAFF. Based on the CDR3 plus reference TRBV14 and TRBJ1-1, the full variable domain is EAGVTQFPSHSVIEKGQTVTLRCDPISGHDNLYWYRRVMGKEIKFLLHFVKESKQDESGMPNNRFLAERTGGTYSTLKVQPAELEDSGVYFCASSQVSGAGTEAFFGQGTRLTVV.

The chain uses TRBV20-1 and TRBJ2-5, with 13 bases aligning to TRBD2. Germline CDR1 DFQATT, CDR2 SNEGSKA (reference sequence). V was clipped by 1 base and J by 1 base; unmatched bases: 3. This CDR3 spans 16 amino acids. The CDR3 sequence is CSARVGLAGFQETQYF. As DNA, the CDR3 is TGCAGTGCTAGAGTGGGACTAGCGGGGTTCCAAGAGACCCAGTACTTC.

The chain links TRBV5-1 to TRBJ2-7; D is unresolved. Germline-derived CDR1 and CDR2 are SGHRS and YFSETQ. V lost 3 bases, J lost 3 bases, and 16 bases lay in between. The CDR3 totals 15 residues. CDR3 residues: CASSSTEKMGYEQYF. DNA of the CDR3: TGCGCCAGCAGCTCCACAGAGAAGATGGGCTACGAGCAGTACTTC.

The genes are TRBV7-9 and TRBJ2-7; D is ambiguous. The germline CDR1 and CDR2 sequences are SEHNR and FQNEAQ (reference sequence). The CDR3 is made up of 12 amino acids. The germline V and J ends were trimmed by 1 base and 5 bases, with 6 bases remaining between them. CDR3 DNA sequence: TGTGCCAGCAGCTTAGGTTTCCACGAGCAGTACTTC. It codes for CASSLGFHEQYF.

V and J are TRBV27 and TRBJ2-3, with 11 bases matching TRBD2. Trimming at V came to 2 bases and at J to 7 bases, leaving 2 bases not matched to a gene. Germline V CDR1 and CDR2: MNHEY, SMNVEV (reference sequence). This CDR3 contains 14 residues. As DNA, the CDR3 is TGTGCCAGCAGTTTAACTAGCGGGAGCCATACGCAGTATTTT. Translated, it gives CASSLTSGSHTQYF.

The chain joins TRBV20-1 to TRBJ1-1; D gene uncertain. Trimming removed 5 bases from V and 0 bases from J, with 10 bases in between. Looked up from germline, CDR1 is DFQATT and CDR2 is SNEGSKA (reference sequence). This CDR3 contains 13 residues. The CDR3, as DNA: TGCAGTGCTGACGACATCGTGAACACTGAAGCTTTCTTT. It codes for CSADDIVNTEAFF.

This clonotype occurred once. The chain combines TRBV9 with TRBJ2-5; D is unclear. Trimming removed 0 bases at V and 1 base at J, with 7 bases between. This CDR3 region has 14 residues. Germline CDR1 and CDR2: SGDLS and YYNGEE. The DNA of the CDR3 is TGTGCCAGCAGCGTAGGTCACACCCAAGAGACCCAGTACTTC. Its translation: CASSVGHTQETQYF.

The V and J genes are TRBV7-8 and TRBJ2-2; the match to TRBD1 covers 7 bases. Germline trimming cut 5 bases from V and 2 bases from J; bases unmatched to any gene: 8. Germline CDR1 and CDR2: SGHVS and FQNEAQ. This CDR3 comprises 16 residues. This CDR3 is CASSRPGTDNTGELFF. CDR3 sequence (DNA): TGTGCCAGCAGCCGACCCGGGACAGACAACACCGGGGAGCTGTTTTTT.

The chain is built from TRBV7-8 and TRBJ1-1, with 9 positions matching TRBD1. The ends lost 7 bases at V and 1 base at J; junction bases unmatched: 13. In germline, CDR1 is SGHVS, CDR2 FQNEAQ. This CDR3 has 17 amino acids. CDR3 bases: TGTGCCAGCATCGGGACAGGGTTTAGCAGCGAGAACACTGAAGCTTTCTTT. Translated, it gives CASIGTGFSSENTEAFF.

The chain joins TRBV29-1 to TRBJ1-1; D not certain. V dropped 2 bases and J dropped 6 bases, with 19 bases sitting between them. CDR3 size: 15 residues. The V gene's germline CDR1 is SQVTM and CDR2 ANQGSEA. CDR3 protein: CSVEIEGSLNAEAFF. The CDR3 DNA reads TGCAGCGTTGAAATTGAGGGCAGTCTCAACGCTGAAGCTTTCTTT.

The V gene is TRBV28, the J gene TRBJ2-3; D unclear. The CDR3 covers 15 residues. The V gene lost 3 bases and the J gene lost 2 bases, with 12 bases spanning the gap. Germline values: CDR1 MDHEN, CDR2 SYDVKM. The CDR3 region is CASSLSPRDTDTQYF. The CDR3 DNA reads as TGTGCCAGCAGTTTGAGCCCCCGCGACACAGATACGCAGTATTTT.

This sequence joins TRBV5-5 and TRBJ2-7; 10 bases are a match to TRBD1. The ends lost 4 bases at V and 2 bases at J; junction bases unmatched: 12. CDR1 and CDR2 from the germline V gene are SGHKS and YYEKEE (reference sequence). This CDR3 has 17 amino acids. In DNA form, the CDR3 reads TGTGCCAGCAGCCCCCGGCCCGGGACAGGGGAGGCCTACGAGCAGTACTTC. Its translation is CASSPRPGTGEAYEQYF.

V usage is TRBV7-9 and J usage is TRBJ2-1; the match to TRBD2 covers 8 bases. This CDR3 is built from 15 residues. With 5 bases clipped from V and 4 bases from J, the junction kept 7 bases outside the gene matches. CDR1 and CDR2 (germline): SEHNR, FQNEAQ (reference sequence). The CDR3 protein is CASSQSGRNYNEQFF. CDR3 bases: TGTGCCAGCAGCCAGAGCGGGAGAAATTACAATGAGCAGTTCTTC.

The chain is built from TRBV12-3 or TRBV12-4 and TRBJ2-3; no definite D call. This CDR3 region has 11 residues. V was clipped by 8 bases and J by 2 bases, with 5 bases between them. The chain's CDR3 is CASVHTDTQYF. The CDR3 bases are TGTGCCAGCGTACACACAGATACGCAGTATTTT.

The V and J genes are TRBV6-1 and TRBJ1-5; the D is unclear. CDR1 MNHNS and CDR2 SASEGT come from the germline V gene. V lost 3 bases to trimming and J lost 15 bases, with 18 bases between them. This CDR3 region has 13 residues. The CDR3 DNA follows: TGTGCCAGCAGTGAGAACACGGGCCCCCATGGGCATTTT. Its protein product is CASSENTGPHGHF.

V gene TRBV7-9 combines with J gene TRBJ2-7, with TRBD1 matching 8 bases. CDR1 is SEHNR and CDR2 is FQNEAQ in the germline V gene (reference sequence). The V gene end was trimmed by 4 bases and the J gene end by 5 bases; junction bases not matched to a gene: 7. The CDR3 loop spans 14 amino acids. CDR3: CASSSGQGVDEQYF. In nucleotides, the CDR3 is TGTGCCAGCAGCTCCGGACAGGGCGTCGACGAGCAGTACTTC.

J is TRBJ2-2 and V is TRBV20-1, with D unclear. The ends were cut back, 5 bases at V and 0 bases at J, with 1 base in the middle. CDR1 DFQATT and CDR2 SNEGSKA come from the germline V gene (reference sequence). The length of the CDR3 is 11 residues. The chain's CDR3 is CSAPNTGELFF. In nucleotides, the CDR3 is TGCAGTGCTCCGAACACCGGGGAGCTGTTTTTT.

The chain is built from TRBV28 and TRBJ1-5, with 10 bases that match TRBD1. The CDR3 has 16 amino acids. Germline CDR1 and CDR2: MDHEN and SYDVKM. Trimming removed 5 bases from V and 3 bases from J; junction bases left unmatched: 7. The CDR3 region is CASSLLTGGVNQPQHF. CDR3 bases: TGTGCCAGCAGTCTTCTGACAGGGGGCGTCAATCAGCCCCAGCATTTT. The whole variable domain, remainder taken from reference TRBV28 and TRBJ1-5, is DVKVTQSSRYLVKRTGEKVFLECVQDMDHENMFWYRQDPGLGLRLIYFSYDVKMKEKGDIPEGYSVSREKKERFSLILESASTNQTSMYLCASSLLTGGVNQPQHFGDGTRLSIL.

The chain carries TRBV10-2 and TRBJ1-3; maybe TRBD1 (5 bases). Trimming took off 3 bases at V and 0 bases at J, with 15 bases between the two ends. This CDR3 contains 17 residues. CDR1 is WSHSY, CDR2 SAAADI, per germline. Written as DNA, the CDR3 is TGCGCCAGCAGTGATCCGACAGCTACAGACTCTGGAAACACCATATATTTT. It translates to CASSDPTATDSGNTIYF.

The chain is built from TRBV7-9 and TRBJ2-5; the D is unclear. Germline V gives CDR1 SEHNR, CDR2 FQNEAQ (reference sequence). The length of the CDR3 is 14 residues. The V gene lost 3 bases and the J gene lost 1 base, with 9 bases spanning the gap. CDR3 sequence reads: CASSFPVTQETQYF. In DNA form, the CDR3 reads TGTGCCAGCAGCTTTCCAGTCACCCAAGAGACCCAGTACTTC. The entire variable domain, with the rest obtained from reference TRBV7-9 and TRBJ2-5, is as follows: DTGVSQNPRHKITKRGQNVTFRCDPISEHNRLYWYRQTLGQGPEFLTYFQNEAQLEKSRLLSDRFSAERPKGSFSTLEIQRTEQGDSAMYLCASSFPVTQETQYFGPGTRLLVL.